The clone carrying this T cell receptor beta chain has at least ten counts. Its antigen is unknown. Investigators excluded patients with uncontrolled infection, other autoimmune disease, pregnancy or lactation. This sample is part of a study of T cells in Graves' hyperthyroidism and ophthalmopathy. V gave up 2 bases and J gave up 5 bases, with 6 bases separating them. The CDR3 has 13 amino acids. Germline assignment: CDR1 MNHNS and CDR2 SASEGT. RNA transcripts were the template for amplifying TCR beta CDR3 regions. The HTBI set primed first-round TCR CDR3 RT-PCR. In TCRdb, the multiplex PCR reads were re-called with MiXCR into one record per CDR3 protein. Of almost 600,000 distinct CDR3 sequences in the sample, more than 45% were seen once. Study-level points and caveats: Also found in blood were most expanded thyroid clonotypes above 0.001.

The clonotype was recovered from a woman under 30 with Graves' hyperthyroidism. The gene calls are TRBV6-1 and TRBJ2-2; no definite D call. Sequencing was performed on peripheral blood or thyroid tissue (not recorded which). As DNA, the CDR3 is TGTGCCAGCAGTGAATCAGGAACCGGGGAGCTGTTTTTT. It is translated as CASSESGTGELFF.